This T cell receptor beta chain was found in a study of blood T cell repertoires in COVID-19. Study information: Sites in the United States, Italy and Spain provided acute and convalescent COVID-19 samples. Sample material is recorded as cDNA or gDNA derived from T cells, B-cell-depleted T cells, or PBMCs.

The data were produced by immunoSEQ multiplex PCR, yet TCRdb's version contains in-frame clones alone and is incomplete. The sample lists around 700,000 clones; about 90% were seen once. V lost 4 bases, J lost 2 bases, and 0 bases stayed unmatched. The germline CDR1 and CDR2 sequences are SGHTA and FQGNSA. This CDR3 has 15 residues. This sequence originates from a woman aged 18 to 35 with acute or convalescent COVID-19. Sequenced sample: peripheral blood. The rearrangement uses TRBV7-2 and TRBJ2-1; TRBD2 matches 12 bases. In DNA form, the CDR3 reads TGTGCCAGCAGCTCTAGCGGGGGGGCCTACAATGAGCAGTTCTTC. It yields the protein CASSSSGGAYNEQFF.